This entry is about one TCR beta chain. Its antigen is currently not known. There are no base qualities to consult, and no much larger clone falls within one base. Inclusion was restricted to participants for whom at least one PBMC sample before ART initiation and at least two post-ART samples were available. Treatment was received in the United States of America by all participants with HIV. Before DNA extraction, cryopreserved samples of 1-10 million PBMC were thawed and then washed. At the time of the earliest PBMC sample, participants with HIV were aged between roughly 20 and 54 years. Each participant contributed PBMC samples from 1-4 timepoints before ART initiation and 2-8 timepoints after ART initiation, with a median of 7 samples. For every participant, serial HIV viral load, CD4+ T-cell count, ART history and demographic data were obtained. Genomic DNA was extracted from unsorted PBMC with a Qiagen kit on a QIAcube, with processing performed in batches of 12 samples.

The sample is drawn from a study of long-term antiretroviral therapy in people with HIV (dated by TCRdb to the early 2020s). Concerning the study at large: The earliest samples were collected approximately a decade before the 2015 WHO recommendation for immediate ART, a period when ART was typically delayed until CD4 counts fell. This retrospective serial study examined whether starting ART and sustained HIV suppression were associated with changes in the composition and diversity of the TRB repertoire in peripheral blood. A total of some 200 cryopreserved PBMC samples came from a few dozen adults with confirmed HIV infection and were collected serially over a mean of approximately six years (range 1-12). Among the approximately 32 participants with HIV, ten to eleven were female. No cross-contamination during QIAcube processing was seen in test extractions of a monoclonal T-cell line run alongside about 33 polyclonal samples. Study-wide conclusions, independent of this receptor: Because pre-ART samples had limited cell numbers, profiling was done on unsorted PBMC rather than on sorted CD4+ and CD8+ T cells. Narrower CDR3 length ranges were observed in HIV repertoires than in controls, and an antigen-experienced repertoire with only a slight naive shift after ART was suggested by the network structure. Because PBMC availability was limited, only the TCR beta chain was sequenced, with no alpha chain pairing. The samples were dated from about 2004 to 2017, and the ART regimens that were used may be less effective than current ART regimens. Expanded TRB clones identified before ART initiation dominated the repertoire across all time points, though the dominance fluctuated and decreased in many PLHIV after ART. Starting ART was linked to a significant rise in TRB diversity, yet even after long-term ART the diversity remained significantly lower than in transplant donor controls. No data were available on ART adherence, viral resistance or therapy changes, limiting inferences about post-ART repertoire changes.

The cysteine opens and the phenylalanine closes a CDR3 of 13 amino acids. Kept here is only the CDR3 DNA, which spans 39 bases and is read in frame from base 1. CDR1 and CDR2 were assigned from the germline V gene as MGHRA and YSYEKL. The V and J ends are trimmed by 0 bases and 8 bases, leaving 10 bases between them. Sequencing of the TRB variable region was done with the immunoSEQ hsTCRB v3.0 assay at survey level resolution. A depth of 40,000-50,000 T-cell genomes per sample was targeted for TRB sequencing. TRB libraries were pooled and sequenced on an Illumina MiSeq using a v3 150-cycle kit. Processing in the source paper ran as follows. Repertoire analysis ran in R within a reproducible Nextflow workflow covering QC, data transformation and analysis. LymphoSeq2, an R package for AIRR-Seq data exploration, was used to implement custom analyses. A few samples that yielded fewer than 5000 total TRB sequences were excluded, so that approximately 200 HIV repertoires were analyzed. Among the 200 or so HIV repertoires that were kept, approximately 61 were collected before ART initiation and under 150 were collected after ART initiation. Each repertoire was downsampled to 5000 TRB nucleotide sequences, and summary statistics were averaged across 100 downsampling iterations. The analysis kept only TRB sequences whose CDR3 regions were at least seven amino acids long. Diversity was assessed using a clonality score derived from Shannon entropy and using the Gini coefficient. In the repertoire networks, any two of the top 5000 CDR3 amino acid sequences were connected whenever the two sequences differed by an edit distance of one. Antigen specificity groups and MHC restriction were predicted for TRB CDR3 amino acid sequences with GLIPH2. To flag known CMV, EBV, HIV or tissue antigen associations, CDR3 amino acid sequences were matched against VDJdb and McPAS-TCR. Pre-ART, post-ART and control groups were compared with Wilcoxon signed-rank tests and Holm-Bonferroni correction. TCRdb stores this immuneACCESS table with in-frame sequences only. Part of the clones is absent; in the studies checked, under half of the shortfall reflects unresolved V genes, and no reason is known for the rest. That table gives V, J and clone size, and the DNA gave D and trimming. The sample yields around 25,000 clones; 85% were counted once. Clones ranked in the top ten supply approximately 9.5% of the sample.

The specimen was unsorted PBMCs, collected 2.3 years after starting antiretroviral therapy. The rearranged segments are TRBV4-1 and TRBJ1-1; the D gene cannot be named for sure. The origin of this receptor is a man aged 40-49 years with HIV. The sequenced DNA is TGCGCCAGCAGCCAAGATCGGTCTCAGGAAGCTTTCTTT. Its protein reads: CASSQDRSQEAFF.